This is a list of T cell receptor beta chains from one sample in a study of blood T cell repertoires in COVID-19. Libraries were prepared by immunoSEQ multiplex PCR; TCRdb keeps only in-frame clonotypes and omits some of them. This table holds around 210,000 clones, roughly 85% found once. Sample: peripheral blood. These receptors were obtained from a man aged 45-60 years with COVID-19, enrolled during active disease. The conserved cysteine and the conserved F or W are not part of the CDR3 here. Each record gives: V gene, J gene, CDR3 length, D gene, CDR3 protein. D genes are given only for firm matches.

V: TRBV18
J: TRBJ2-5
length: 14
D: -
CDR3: ASSPSLSAQGETQY

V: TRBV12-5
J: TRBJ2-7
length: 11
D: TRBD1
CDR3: ASGLETGGEQY

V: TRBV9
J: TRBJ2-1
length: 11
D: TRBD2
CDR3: ASRRGDGNEQF

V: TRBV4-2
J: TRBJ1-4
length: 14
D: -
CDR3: ASSQGTAATNEKLF

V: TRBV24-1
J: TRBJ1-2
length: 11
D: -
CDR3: ATSETGSYGYT

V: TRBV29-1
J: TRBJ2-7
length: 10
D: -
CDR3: SVESTSREQY

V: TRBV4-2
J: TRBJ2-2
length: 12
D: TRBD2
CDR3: ASTGLASTGELF

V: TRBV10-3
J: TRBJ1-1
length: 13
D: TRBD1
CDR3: AIRNHGTGDTEAF

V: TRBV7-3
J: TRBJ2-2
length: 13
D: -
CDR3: ASSLSRENTGELF

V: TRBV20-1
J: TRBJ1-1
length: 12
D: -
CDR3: SASFWPGNTEAF

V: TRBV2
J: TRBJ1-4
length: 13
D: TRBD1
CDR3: ASSARQGPNEKLF

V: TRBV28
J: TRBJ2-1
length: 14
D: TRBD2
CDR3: ASHHLAGGAYNEQF

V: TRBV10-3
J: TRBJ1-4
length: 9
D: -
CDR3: AISEGRGVF

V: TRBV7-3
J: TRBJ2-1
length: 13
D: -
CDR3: ASSLSPSSYGEQF

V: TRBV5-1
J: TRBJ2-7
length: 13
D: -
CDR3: ASSLALGNSYEQY

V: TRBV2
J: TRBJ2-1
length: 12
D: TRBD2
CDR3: ASRLAGQAWGQF

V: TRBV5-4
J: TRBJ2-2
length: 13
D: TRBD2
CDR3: ASSTPGGGLGELF

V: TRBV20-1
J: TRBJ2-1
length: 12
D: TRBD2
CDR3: SASVSGGRNEQF